This is a list of T cell receptor beta chains from one sample in a study of blood T cell repertoires in COVID-19. Profiled with immunoSEQ multiplex PCR; TCRdb holds only in-frame clones, not every one. The sample carries more than 300,000 clones, about 87% recorded once. Sequenced material: peripheral blood. Receptors were obtained from a woman between 50 and 59 years old with COVID-19, enrolled during active disease. Both conserved end residues are part of each CDR3. The D gene is left open where the match is weak. Size is stated for part of the rows, as once, few or many counts, or as a class when the clone is expanded.

v_gene	abundance	j_gene	d_gene	CDR3nt	CDR3aa
TRBV24-1	-	TRBJ2-3	TRBD2	TGTGCCACCAGTGACCCCAGCCCAGGAACTAGCGGCCTTAGCACAGATACGCAGTATTTT	CATSDPSPGTSGLSTDTQYF
TRBV6-6	-	TRBJ2-6	-	TGTGCCAGCAGCCCCCGTTTCTCTGGGGCCAACGTCCTGACTTTC	CASSPRFSGANVLTF
TRBV11-2	-	TRBJ1-2	TRBD1	TGTGCCAGCAGCTTAGATTGGTACAGGGGGCGAACCTATGGCTACACCTTC	CASSLDWYRGRTYGYTF
TRBV27	-	TRBJ2-3	-	TGTGCCAGCAGTCCCGGACAGACAGGCACAGATACGCAGTATTTT	CASSPGQTGTDTQYF
TRBV7-3	once	TRBJ1-6	TRBD1	TGTGCCAGCAGCCTCGACAGGGGTGGGTCACCCCTCCACTTT	CASSLDRGGSPLHF
TRBV7-2	-	TRBJ2-1	TRBD2	TGTGCCAGCAGCTTTAGCGGGAGAGGTCCCAATGAGCAGTTCTTC	CASSFSGRGPNEQFF
TRBV6-2/TRBV6-3	-	TRBJ2-3	-	TGTGCCAGCAGTTACTCTCTAGCGACGGGGACAGATACGCAGTATTTT	CASSYSLATGTDTQYF
TRBV7-2	-	TRBJ1-6	TRBD1	TGTGCCAGCAGCTTCCGGACAGGCGGGTCACCCCTCCACTTT	CASSFRTGGSPLHF
TRBV11-2	-	TRBJ2-7	TRBD2	TGTGCCAGCAGCGCCGGGACTAGCGGGAGGAGCGCCGCCTACGAGCAGTACTTC	CASSAGTSGRSAAYEQYF
TRBV7-2	-	TRBJ1-6	-	TGTGCCAGCAGCCCCTCTTATTCACCCCTCCACTTT	CASSPSYSPLHF
TRBV4-2	-	TRBJ2-1	-	TGTGCCAGCAGCCAAGAAACGGGACTGACCTACAATGAGCAGTTCTTC	CASSQETGLTYNEQFF
TRBV2	-	TRBJ1-1	-	TGTGCCAGCAGCCCTGGGCAGGTCTTTTTGGCTTTCTTT	CASSPGQVFLAFF
TRBV5-1	-	TRBJ2-2	TRBD2	TGCGCCAGCAGCTTGACTAGCGGGAGGAACACCGGGGAGCTGTTTTTT	CASSLTSGRNTGELFF
TRBV18	-	TRBJ2-3	TRBD1	TGTGCCAGCTCACTACGTTTAGGGACAGCAAGCACAGATACGCAGTATTTT	CASSLRLGTASTDTQYF
TRBV7-3	-	TRBJ2-7	-	TGTGCCAGCAGCTTAATGGGGGGAAACTACGAGCAGTACTTC	CASSLMGGNYEQYF
TRBV6-5	-	TRBJ2-7	TRBD2	TGTGCCAGCAGCCTAGCGGGCACTATGGTCGAGCAGTACTTC	CASSLAGTMVEQYF
TRBV9	few	TRBJ2-7	TRBD2	TGTGCCAGCAGCGCCGGGGACGGTCTAGCGGGAGTCTACGAGCAGTACTTC	CASSAGDGLAGVYEQYF
TRBV7-2	-	TRBJ2-1	-	TGTGCCAGCAGCCTAGGAGGGGGCCGGAGCAATGAGCAGTTCTTC	CASSLGGGRSNEQFF
TRBV27	-	TRBJ1-5	TRBD1	TGTGCCAGCAGTTTGAAACCGGGGACAGCTAGCAATCAGCCCCAGCATTTT	CASSLKPGTASNQPQHF
TRBV24-1	-	TRBJ1-5	-	TGTGCCACCAGTGAAGGAAGAGGGTTTCAGCCCCAGCATTTT	CATSEGRGFQPQHF
TRBV4-1	-	TRBJ2-1	TRBD1	TGCGCCAGCAGCCAAGTCTGGGACAGGGTGATTCATGAGCAGTTCTTC	CASSQVWDRVIHEQFF
TRBV7-9	-	TRBJ1-2	-	TGTGCCAGCAGCCGTTCTTCCTATGGCTACACCTTC	CASSRSSYGYTF
TRBV19	-	TRBJ2-6	-	TGTGCCAGTAAAGAGTTTGGGCGGACTGGCTCTGGGGCCAACGTCCTGACTTTC	CASKEFGRTGSGANVLTF
TRBV3-1/TRBV3-2	-	TRBJ1-3	TRBD1	TGTGCCAGCAGCCATGGACAGGGGGCAAACACCATATATTTT	CASSHGQGANTIYF
TRBV3-1/TRBV3-2	-	TRBJ1-6	-	TGTGCCAGCAGCCAAGGGCTACAGGGAAGGTCACCCCTCCACTTT	CASSQGLQGRSPLHF
TRBV30	-	TRBJ1-2	-	TGTGCCTGGAATATGGGTGAGGGCAGCTATGGCTACACCTTC	CAWNMGEGSYGYTF
TRBV5-1	-	TRBJ2-1	-	TGCGCCAGCGGCACTTCCCTGGCGGATGTCAATGAGCAGTTCTTC	CASGTSLADVNEQFF
TRBV30	-	TRBJ1-1	-	TGTGCCTGGAGTCGATCCCAGAGACAGGTAGGGGCTTTCTTT	CAWSRSQRQVGAFF
TRBV6-5	-	TRBJ2-2	-	TGTGCCAGCAGTCCCCTCCGAGGTACCGGGGAGCTGTTTTTT	CASSPLRGTGELFF
TRBV10-1	-	TRBJ2-7	-	TGCGCCAGCAGCGAGGTCCCTTACGAGCAGTACTTC	CASSEVPYEQYF
TRBV18	-	TRBJ2-7	-	TGTGCCAGCTCGACCGAGGCGGGGAGCTCCTACGAGCAGTACTTC	CASSTEAGSSYEQYF
TRBV27	once	TRBJ1-6	-	TGTGCCAGCAGTTTTGCCCGAACAGGATGGGGAAATTCACCCCTCCACTTT	CASSFARTGWGNSPLHF
TRBV19	-	TRBJ1-1	-	TGTGCCAGTAGTAGGAGCGGCAGAAGAACTGAAGCTTTCTTT	CASSRSGRRTEAFF
TRBV19	-	TRBJ2-7	-	TGTGCCAGTGGCAGCTACGAGCAGTACTTC	CASGSYEQYF
TRBV7-6	-	TRBJ1-5	-	TGTGCCAGCAGCTTAGGGGAGGGGAGCAATCAGCCCCAGCATTTT	CASSLGEGSNQPQHF
TRBV4-2	-	TRBJ2-3	TRBD1	TGTGCCAGCAGCCCGGGACAGGGGTCCACAGATACGCAGTATTTT	CASSPGQGSTDTQYF
TRBV27	once	TRBJ1-5	-	TGTGCCAGCAGCCCGGCAGGGCGCAATCAGCCCCAGCATTTT	CASSPAGRNQPQHF
TRBV2	-	TRBJ2-3	TRBD2	TGTGCCAGCAGTGATTCCCCTAGCGGGTACACAGATACGCAGTATTTT	CASSDSPSGYTDTQYF
TRBV21-1	-	TRBJ1-5	-	TGTGCCAGCAGCAAAGTCGTCGGGACACGGAATCAGCCCCAGCATTTT	CASSKVVGTRNQPQHF
TRBV19	-	TRBJ1-5	TRBD1	TGTGCCAGCCGGACAGGGCGTCAGCCCCAGCATTTT	CASRTGRQPQHF
TRBV25-1	-	TRBJ2-7	-	TGTGCCAGCAGTGAGGGGGTCTTTGGGGGGTCCTACGAGCAGTACTTC	CASSEGVFGGSYEQYF
TRBV9	-	TRBJ1-1	-	TGTGCCAGCAGCGTAGCGGGGGGCGGGACATGGAACACTGAAGCTTTCTTT	CASSVAGGGTWNTEAFF
TRBV19	-	TRBJ2-7	-	TGTGCCAGTAAATTCGCTGGACAGACCGCCGAGCAGTACTTC	CASKFAGQTAEQYF
TRBV3-1/TRBV3-2	few	TRBJ2-2	TRBD2	TGTGCCAGCAGCCGGACTAGCGGGAGGACCGGGGAGCTGTTTTTT	CASSRTSGRTGELFF
TRBV7-8	-	TRBJ1-5	-	TGTGCCAGCAGCTTAAAGGGGCTACAGCCCCAGCATTTT	CASSLKGLQPQHF
TRBV6-5	-	TRBJ2-7	-	TGTGCCAGCAGTTACTCCCCAACTGAAACCTCCTACGAGCAGTACTTC	CASSYSPTETSYEQYF
TRBV12-5	once	TRBJ2-2	TRBD2	TGTGCTAGTGGTTCTGGGGGGGAGAACACCGGGGAGCTGTTTTTT	CASGSGGENTGELFF
TRBV19	-	TRBJ2-7	-	TGTGCCAGTAGCGTCCGGGACGAGCAGTACTTC	CASSVRDEQYF
TRBV5-4	-	TRBJ2-7	TRBD1	TGTGCCAGCAGCTTGGACAGGGGAATCGAGCAGTACTTC	CASSLDRGIEQYF
TRBV6-5	-	TRBJ1-3	-	TGTGCCAGCAGTCAGGGATTCTCTGGAAACACCATATATTTT	CASSQGFSGNTIYF
TRBV6-5	-	TRBJ2-7	-	TGTGCCAGCAGTTACTCAGTAACAGGGACCTACGAGCAGTACTTC	CASSYSVTGTYEQYF
TRBV5-6	-	TRBJ1-2	-	TGTGCCAGCAGCTTGTACAATGGCTACACCTTC	CASSLYNGYTF
TRBV7-6	-	TRBJ1-3	TRBD1	TGTGCCAGCAGCCAACAGGGGGCAGCTGGAAACACCATATATTTT	CASSQQGAAGNTIYF
TRBV5-1	-	TRBJ2-7	-	TGCGCCAGCAGCTTGGGAGCGGGCACCTCCTACGAGCAGTACTTC	CASSLGAGTSYEQYF
TRBV11-2	-	TRBJ1-6	-	TGTGCCAGCAGCTTAGGAGGATTTAATTCACCCCTCCACTTT	CASSLGGFNSPLHF
TRBV27	once	TRBJ1-1	TRBD1	TGTGCCAGCAGTTTCGGGGACAGGGGAATAAGGGGCACTGAAGCTTTCTTT	CASSFGDRGIRGTEAFF
TRBV30	-	TRBJ1-4	TRBD1	TGTGCCTGGAGTGTCGAGGGGGCCGGGGAAAAACTGTTTTTT	CAWSVEGAGEKLFF
TRBV5-1	-	TRBJ2-1	-	TGCGCCAGCAGCGAAACTAGCTACAATGAGCAGTTCTTC	CASSETSYNEQFF
TRBV27	-	TRBJ2-7	TRBD2	TGTGCCAGCAGCCGTAGCGGGTCTAGAGAGCAGTACTTC	CASSRSGSREQYF
TRBV5-4	-	TRBJ2-3	-	TGTGCCAGCAGCTTGGGAGGACGGAGTAGGGAGGTTCCAGATACGCAGTATTTT	CASSLGGRSREVPDTQYF